Described below is a single T cell receptor (beta chain) sequence and its context. Its antigen remains unidentified. This record belongs to a study of cytomegalovirus exposure and HLA in healthy donors. Study-level information: Out of approximately 170 million T cells, an earlier analysis found fewer than 140 million unique TCR beta sequences in total. Study-wide results and caveats: HLA-A and HLA-B allele assignments for most subjects were reportedly predicted accurately using TCR beta sequences.

13 Jbeta primers and 60 Vbeta primers were used for the PCR. Sequencing used immunoSEQ multiplex PCR; TCRdb keeps in-frame clones, though not all of them. The sample has around 19,000 clones, 84% seen once. This donor's CMV serostatus went unrecorded. In germline, CDR1 is PRHDT, CDR2 FYEKMQ (reference sequence). The CDR3 runs 14 residues. V lost 3 bases to trimming and J lost 6 bases, with 12 bases between them. The sequencing input was PBMCs. The genes are TRBV13 and TRBJ1-5; D possibly corresponds to TRBD1 (5 bases). The sequence derives from a human donor in good health. The CDR3 region is CASSFGGVGQPQHF. DNA for the CDR3: TGTGCCAGCAGCTTCGGGGGGGTAGGTCAGCCCCAGCATTTT. The full variable domain, in which reference TRBV13 and TRBJ1-5 provide the parts outside the CDR3, is AAGVIQSPRHLIKEKRETATLKCYPIPRHDTVYWYQQGPGQDPQFLISFYEKMQSDKGSIPDRFSAQQFSDYHSELNMSSLELGDSALYFCASSFGGVGQPQHFGDGTRLSIL.